This section outlines one T cell receptor (beta chain) sequence together with its context. The antigen remains undetermined. This entry is derived from a study of PD-1 blockade in classical Hodgkin lymphoma. Overall study results and limits: The study found complete responders had baseline diversity similar to newly diagnosed patients.

Profiled with immunoSEQ multiplex PCR; TCRdb holds only in-frame clones, not every one. Of 40,000 to 50,000 clones in the sample, over 60% were seen once. Germline values: CDR1 MNHEY, CDR2 SMNVEV (reference sequence). This CDR3 is built from 16 residues. With V trimmed by 6 bases and J by 2 bases, 11 bases remained unmatched. There was relapse after autologous stem cell transplantation in every patient, and there was variation in brentuximab vedotin exposure. The patients, who had relapsed/refractory classical Hodgkin lymphoma, achieved best responses of complete response, partial response or progressive disease.

This receptor was obtained from a human donor with classical Hodgkin lymphoma. This chain connects TRBV27 to TRBJ2-3, with 7 bases lining up with TRBD2. The material sequenced was peripheral blood mononuclear cells (PBMCs), taken at baseline. The CDR3, as DNA: TGTGCCAGCAGCCGAGGATCACTAGCGTCCACAGATACGCAGTATTTT. It codes for CASSRGSLASTDTQYF.